This TCR beta chain was identified in a study of OX40 agonist ivuxolimab in advanced cancers. Study summary: Patient treatment consisted of intravenous ivuxolimab administration every 2 weeks at 0.01 to 10 mg/kg.

Sequencing used immunoSEQ multiplex PCR; TCRdb keeps in-frame clones, though not all of them. The profile shows around 70,000 clones, 86% of them singletons. Anyone with autoimmune disease history or systemic immunosuppression was excluded. The receptor was derived from an adult with an advanced solid tumor such as melanoma, head and neck, liver or kidney cancer. The sample here was CD4+ or CD8+ T cells sorted from blood, taken in a trial of the OX40 agonist ivuxolimab.

The CDR3 is CASSLGPLEVGNIQYF. In DNA, the CDR3 is TGTGCCAGCAGCTTGGGTCCCCTGGAGGTGGGAAACATTCAGTACTTC. The rearrangement uses TRBV5-6 and TRBJ2-4; maybe TRBD2 (5 bases). With 0 bases removed from V and 6 bases from J, the gap between germline ends came to 16 bases. Looked up from germline, CDR1 is SGHDT and CDR2 is YYEEEE. This CDR3 has 16 amino acids.